The entry below describes one T cell receptor beta chain. There is no known antigen for this receptor. The record has no base qualities; no much larger clone is one base away. The EasySep Human CD8+ T Cell Enrichment Kit was used on day 10 to isolate CD8+ T cells from every culture. This sample was included in a study of CD8 T cell repertoires and HIV-1 epitope variants (dated by TCRdb to between 2020 and 2021). Context from the whole study: T cells were stimulated in separate culture wells with each of twenty-five peptides representing autologous and known Gag and Nef epitope variants. A total of around 85 T cell cultures were run, with each culture condition performed in triplicate except for one peptide, which was performed in duplicate. An aliquot of 1M T cells was set aside as an uncultured baseline condition, separate from the 80 or so T cell cultures. T cells were enriched using the EasySep Human T Cell Enrichment Kit and then co-cultured with an equal number of autologous T cell-negative cells acting as antigen-presenting cells. A CMV, EBV and flu peptide pool, the Ebola AY9 epitope as negative control, and a no-peptide well were included as control conditions. Tested epitopes included three Gag epitope families and Nef HW9 and YT9. Cultures ran for about 9 days in IMDM with gentamicin, with half-media changes on days 3 and 7 adding IL-2, IL-7 and IL-15. Study-level results and caveats: Five clonotypes recognized the Nef KF9 family and one clonotype recognized the HW9 family, while no responses were seen to the TAALDMSHF plasma variant. The assay identified only TCR beta chains and indicated proliferation in response to antigen, without indicating T cell function or cytokine profile. Some ten antigen-specific TCR beta clonotypes were identified, and six of them appeared cross-reactive for autologous or known escape epitope variants.

TCR beta CDR3 regions were sequenced at survey depth on the immunoSEQ platform. The QIAamp DNA micro kit was used to extract genomic DNA from every cultured and uncultured CD8+ T cell population. Per the source publication's procedure: Samples with fewer than 5,000 productive reads were excluded, which removed about 7% of the roughly 75 HIV peptide-stimulated cultures. A MANAFEST web app trimmed sequences to CDR3 and removed nonproductive sequences, CDR3s under 5 amino acids, and those not starting C or ending F/W. Antigen-specific clonotypes had to expand in at least 2 of 3 replicates versus no-peptide control at FDR 0.01, only within one epitope family. A frequency at least fivefold higher than in wells stimulated with peptides from other epitope families was additionally required for specific clonotypes. TCRdb carries this immuneACCESS record with in-frame sequences only. Its versions omit some clonotypes, under half of them owing to an unresolved V gene in the studies checked, with the rest unexplained. V and J calls and clone size are given by that table; D and trimming were obtained from the DNA. The table for this sample lists about 95,000 clones; 74% of them were counted only once. The ten largest clones represent roughly 24% of the sample.

Trimming at the junction amounts to 6 bases on V and 9 bases on J, and the germline ends lie 14 bases apart. From the cysteine up to the phenylalanine, the CDR3 has a length of 11 residues. Only CDR3 DNA remains: 33 bases, in frame from the first base. The germline V gene specifies SQVTM as CDR1 and ANQGSEA as CDR2. Sequencing used uncultured baseline CD8+ T cells from peripheral blood mononuclear cells (PBMCs). The sequence joins TRBV29-1 to TRBJ1-2; possibly the D gene is TRBD1, per 5 matching bases. This sequence was found in a male donor with HIV. The nucleotide sequence reads TGCAGCGTGGGGACTGCAGAACGCTACACCTTC. It is translated as CSVGTAERYTF.